This T cell receptor beta chain was sequenced in a study of control samples from healthy donors and cancer patients. The protocol was immunoSEQ multiplex PCR, while the TCRdb copy is restricted to in-frame clones and leaves out a portion. The repertoire holds 60,000 to 95,000 clones, with roughly 82% as singletons. This CDR3 comprises 15 residues. Germline CDR1 and CDR2: LNHNV and YYDKDF (reference sequence). V lost 6 bases to trimming and J lost 4 bases; unmatched junction nucleotides: 7. The sample was blood. The chain joins TRBV15 to TRBJ2-1, with 9 positions matching TRBD1. This receptor was obtained from a man in his forties or fifties in good health. CDR3 protein: CATRTDRGGYNEQFF. The CDR3 bases are TGTGCCACCAGGACCGACAGGGGGGGATACAATGAGCAGTTCTTC.